These T cell receptor beta chains were read from a single sample in a study of blood T cell repertoires in COVID-19. Assay: immunoSEQ multiplex PCR; the TCRdb copy retains only in-frame clones and omits some. This sample has over 70,000 clones, with less than 90% found just once. The sequenced material came from peripheral blood. These receptors were taken from a human donor in a cohort sampled during active COVID-19. CDR3s include the opening cysteine and the closing phenylalanine or tryptophan. The D gene is left open where the match is weak. Clone size is given for some rows only: seen once, a few or many times, or a class if the clone is expanded.

V	size	D	J	DNA	CDR3
TRBV5-6	once	NA	TRBJ2-1	TGTGCCAGCAGCTTGGCGCCAGTCGATGAGCAGTTCTTC	CASSLAPVDEQFF
TRBV5-1	NA	TRBD1	TRBJ2-3	TGCGCCAGCAGCTTGGGACAGGGGAGCGATACGCAGTATTTT	CASSLGQGSDTQYF
TRBV13	NA	TRBD2	TRBJ2-3	TGTGCCAGCACCTCCCTTCGGGGGACTCGCGGGGGGGAGGATACGCAGTATTTT	CASTSLRGTRGGEDTQYF
TRBV30	few	NA	TRBJ2-2	TGTGCCTGCAGAGGAGCGGTGAACACCGGGGAGCTGTTTTTT	CACRGAVNTGELFF
TRBV30	NA	TRBD2	TRBJ2-3	TGTGCCTGGAGGGGGACTAGCAGCACAGATACGCAGTATTTT	CAWRGTSSTDTQYF
TRBV9	NA	TRBD2	TRBJ2-7	TGTGCCAGCAGCGTAGACGCAGGGAGGGTAGGGCAGTACTTC	CASSVDAGRVGQYF
TRBV9	NA	NA	TRBJ1-3	TGTGCCAGCAGCATCAAGGCAGGGCTCTCTGGAAACACCATATATTTT	CASSIKAGLSGNTIYF
TRBV4-3	NA	NA	TRBJ2-1	TGCGCCAGCAGCCAAGATGGGGGCTATGAGCAGTTCTTC	CASSQDGGYEQFF
TRBV28	NA	NA	TRBJ2-2	TGTGCCAGCAGTGCCCCGTACTACACCGGGGAGCTGTTTTTT	CASSAPYYTGELFF
TRBV5-1	NA	NA	TRBJ1-4	TGCGCCAGCAGCTCACGGGAGTCAACTAATGAAAAACTGTTTTTT	CASSSRESTNEKLFF
TRBV11-3	NA	TRBD1	TRBJ1-4	TGTGCCAGCAGCCCACCGACAGGGGGTTTCGAAAAACTGTTTTTT	CASSPPTGGFEKLFF
TRBV4-2	NA	NA	TRBJ1-5	TGTGCCAGCAGCCCTATACCAGGGGATAGCAATCAGCCCCAGCATTTT	CASSPIPGDSNQPQHF
TRBV18	NA	TRBD1	TRBJ1-2	TGTGCCAGCTCACCAACTACAGGGGGCTATGGCTACACCTTC	CASSPTTGGYGYTF
TRBV7-3	NA	TRBD2	TRBJ2-3	TGTGCCAGCAGCCAGGGACGCGGGAGTACAGATACGCAGTATTTT	CASSQGRGSTDTQYF
TRBV11-2	NA	NA	TRBJ1-1	TGTGCCAGCAGCTCATCTTCGGGCCACAGGGTCCCTGAAGCTTTCTTT	CASSSSSGHRVPEAFF
TRBV5-8	NA	NA	TRBJ2-1	TGTGCCAGCAGCCCACGGGGGACGCATGAGCAGTTCTTC	CASSPRGTHEQFF
TRBV5-6	NA	TRBD2	TRBJ2-5	TGTGCCAGCAGCTTGGGGCCTAGCGGCGAAGAGACCCAGTACTTC	CASSLGPSGEETQYF
TRBV5-4	once	NA	TRBJ2-4	TGTGCCAGCAGATCGAGGACTTCCAGAGAGTACTTC	CASRSRTSREYF
TRBV19	NA	NA	TRBJ1-1	TGTGCCAGTAGTATCCCACGAGTTGTTGGAGCTTTCTTT	CASSIPRVVGAFF
TRBV10-3	NA	NA	TRBJ2-1	TGTGCCATCAGCACGGACAGAAACAATGAGCAGTTCTTC	CAISTDRNNEQFF
TRBV10-3	NA	NA	TRBJ2-3	TGTGCCATCAGTGTAAAAGATACGCAGTATTTT	CAISVKDTQYF
TRBV5-1	once	TRBD1	TRBJ1-4	TGCGCCAGCAGCTTCCAGGGGGCCGGTGAAAAACTGTTTTTT	CASSFQGAGEKLFF
TRBV28	NA	NA	TRBJ2-5	TGTGCCAGCAGCAAGAACGACATGCCCCAAGAGACCCAGTACTTC	CASSKNDMPQETQYF
TRBV5-1	few	NA	TRBJ1-4	TGCGCCAGCAGCTTGGGGGGGCCAACCCGTGAAAAACTGTTTTTT	CASSLGGPTREKLFF
TRBV11-2	NA	TRBD2	TRBJ2-5	TGTGCCAGCAGCTACACTAGCGGGGGGGTTGAGACCCAGTACTTC	CASSYTSGGVETQYF
TRBV28	NA	NA	TRBJ1-2	TGTGCCAGCAACGGGATCTATGGCTACACCTTC	CASNGIYGYTF
TRBV24-1	NA	NA	TRBJ2-7	TGTGCCACCAGTGATCGTTCTAGTCGCTACGAGCAGTACTTC	CATSDRSSRYEQYF
TRBV4-1	few	TRBD1	TRBJ2-7	TGCGCCAGCAGCCTCTCTCTATACCGGACAGGGGGCGAGCAGTACTTC	CASSLSLYRTGGEQYF
TRBV6-5	NA	NA	TRBJ1-1	TGTGCCAGCAGCCCGGGACACTTGAACACTGAAGCTTTCTTT	CASSPGHLNTEAFF
TRBV2	NA	TRBD1	TRBJ1-3	TGTGCCAGCAGTCAGGACAGGGGAGACACCATATATTTT	CASSQDRGDTIYF
TRBV5-1	NA	NA	TRBJ2-5	TGCGCCAGCAGTTATCTTAGCGTAAATCAAGAGACCCAGTACTTC	CASSYLSVNQETQYF
TRBV9	NA	TRBD2	TRBJ2-3	TGTGCCAGCAGCGTAGCCCCAACTAGCGGGGGAGGGGCGCAGTATTTT	CASSVAPTSGGGAQYF
TRBV27	NA	NA	TRBJ2-7	TGTGCCACCTCCCGGACAGACTCCTACGAGCAGTACTTC	CATSRTDSYEQYF
TRBV3-1/TRBV3-2	NA	TRBD2	TRBJ2-1	TGTGCCAGCAGCCAGAGGCGGGAGGGGCGAGGCAATGAGCAGTTCTTC	CASSQRREGRGNEQFF
TRBV10-3	NA	NA	TRBJ1-2	TGTGCCATCCTAGCGGCAGGGGACGGTGGCTACACCTTC	CAILAAGDGGYTF
TRBV18	NA	NA	TRBJ1-1	TGTGCCAGCTCAGCGGGCCGAGGCCTGGCGGAAGCTTTCTTT	CASSAGRGLAEAFF
TRBV19	NA	NA	TRBJ1-2	TGTGCCAGTAGTAGGTACGAGGTTAACTATGGCTACACCTTC	CASSRYEVNYGYTF
TRBV7-6	NA	NA	TRBJ2-6	TGTGCCAGCAGCAGCGACCCCCCTGGGGCCAACGTCCTGACTTTC	CASSSDPPGANVLTF
TRBV4-1	NA	TRBD1	TRBJ2-7	TGCGCCAGCAGCCTCATCCCCGGGACAGGGGGCACCGAGCAGTACTTC	CASSLIPGTGGTEQYF
TRBV9	NA	NA	TRBJ1-2	TGTGCCAGCAGCGACAGGTCCCACACTATGGATGGCTACACCTTC	CASSDRSHTMDGYTF
TRBV7-2	NA	NA	TRBJ1-6	TGTGCCAGCAGCTTACGACACGATAATTCACCCCTCCACTTT	CASSLRHDNSPLHF
TRBV28	NA	NA	TRBJ1-1	TGTGCCAGCAGTCGAGGCTTTGAAGCTTTCTTT	CASSRGFEAFF
TRBV6-4	NA	TRBD1	TRBJ2-3	TGTGCCAGCAGTGACGAGGGACAGAGATTTCATACGCAGTATTTT	CASSDEGQRFHTQYF